This T cell receptor (beta chain) was sequenced in a study of siplizumab effects on memory and regulatory T cells. The wider study: Mixed lymphocyte reactions ran in pairs, with siplizumab at around 0.96 ug/mL or without drug.

With 1 base removed from V and 12 bases from J, the gap between germline ends came to 12 bases. Germline-derived CDR1 and CDR2 are SGHDN and FVKESK. The CDR3 runs 13 residues. Measured with immunoSEQ multiplex PCR; TCRdb has only the in-frame clones, and not every one. The sample has fewer than 5,500 clones; around half are singletons. This clone was seen only a few times. Its target is not known. Coculture of mixed lymphocyte reaction cells was performed at 37°C for approximately six days. V and J are TRBV14 and TRBJ1-4; D call uncertain. Sequenced sample: CFSE-low (dividing) CD4+ T cells sorted from an allogeneic mixed lymphocyte reaction. The origin of this receptor is a human donor in good health; the cells came from an allogeneic mixed lymphocyte reaction. Some clones in this sample may be carry-over from other donors' samples. CDR3 sequence (DNA): TGTGCCAGCAGCCAAGTCCGGGGAGGAGAACTGTTTTTT. Protein sequence: CASSQVRGGELFF.